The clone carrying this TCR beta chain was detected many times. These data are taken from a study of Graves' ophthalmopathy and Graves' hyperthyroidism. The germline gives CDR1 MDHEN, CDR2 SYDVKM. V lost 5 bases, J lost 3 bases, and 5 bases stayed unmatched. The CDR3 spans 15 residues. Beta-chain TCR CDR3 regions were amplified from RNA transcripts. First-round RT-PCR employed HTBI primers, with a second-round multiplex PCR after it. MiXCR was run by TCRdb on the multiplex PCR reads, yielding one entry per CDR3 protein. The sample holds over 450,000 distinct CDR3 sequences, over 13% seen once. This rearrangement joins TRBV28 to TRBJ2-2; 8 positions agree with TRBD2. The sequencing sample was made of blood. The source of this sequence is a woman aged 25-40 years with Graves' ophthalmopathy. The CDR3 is CASSQLAVYTGELFF. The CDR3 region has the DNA TGTGCCAGCAGTCAACTAGCGGTTTACACCGGGGAGCTGTTTTTT. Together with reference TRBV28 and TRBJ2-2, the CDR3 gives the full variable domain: DVKVTQSSRYLVKRTGEKVFLECVQDMDHENMFWYRQDPGLGLRLIYFSYDVKMKEKGDIPEGYSVSREKKERFSLILESASTNQTSMYLCASSQLAVYTGELFFGEGSRLTVL.